These T cell receptor beta chains were read from a single sample in a study of T cell repertoires in cytomegalovirus infection. In TCRdb, the reads were re-called with MiXCR into one record per CDR3 protein. The table records about 190,000 distinct CDR3 sequences, roughly 30% of them present only once. Sequenced: PBMCs. All receptors come from a human donor in good health (CMV status not recorded). Some clones in this sample may be carry-over from other donors' samples. Both conserved end residues are trimmed from each CDR3. Fields, in order: V gene, J gene, CDR3 protein.

V gene: TRBV7-9
J gene: TRBJ2-2
CDR3 protein: ASSFRTRPSGPNTGELF

V gene: TRBV28
J gene: TRBJ1-4
CDR3 protein: ASSTQLNEKLF

V gene: TRBV20-1
J gene: TRBJ2-7
CDR3 protein: SARTIDEQY

V gene: TRBV5-1
J gene: TRBJ2-6
CDR3 protein: ASSPRWPRTGANVLT

V gene: TRBV6-1
J gene: TRBJ2-1
CDR3 protein: ASSEWEELSGNEQF

V gene: TRBV6-8
J gene: TRBJ1-2
CDR3 protein: ASNLQGIYGYT

V gene: TRBV12-5
J gene: TRBJ2-5
CDR3 protein: ASGLAEETQY

V gene: TRBV15
J gene: TRBJ1-4
CDR3 protein: ATATHRGREKLF

V gene: TRBV2
J gene: TRBJ2-5
CDR3 protein: ASRASSGGQETQY

V gene: TRBV7-8
J gene: TRBJ1-2
CDR3 protein: ASSPTQNYGYT

V gene: TRBV7-8
J gene: TRBJ2-6
CDR3 protein: ASSLLPGGEEAGANVLT

V gene: TRBV4-2
J gene: TRBJ1-1
CDR3 protein: ASSHGAGFSTEAF

V gene: TRBV30
J gene: TRBJ2-6
CDR3 protein: AWSVRGANVLT

V gene: TRBV29-1
J gene: TRBJ1-1
CDR3 protein: SVVNRGSGEAF

V gene: TRBV7-2
J gene: TRBJ2-3
CDR3 protein: ASSLVVTSRTDTQY

V gene: TRBV6-6
J gene: TRBJ2-4
CDR3 protein: ASSYSPQGALGDIQY

V gene: TRBV30
J gene: TRBJ1-1
CDR3 protein: AWSVRWTEAF

V gene: TRBV30
J gene: TRBJ1-4
CDR3 protein: AWSPGFLGEKLF

V gene: TRBV6-1
J gene: TRBJ2-5
CDR3 protein: ARTDGGGAGETQY

V gene: TRBV2
J gene: TRBJ1-5
CDR3 protein: AAARQRNQPQH

V gene: TRBV20-1
J gene: TRBJ2-1
CDR3 protein: SASGGVPYNEQF

V gene: TRBV6-1
J gene: TRBJ1-4
CDR3 protein: ASSGRTGRPNEKLF

V gene: TRBV7-9
J gene: TRBJ2-3
CDR3 protein: ASSPPGSPDTQY

V gene: TRBV6-1
J gene: TRBJ1-2
CDR3 protein: ASMGWLGQGDGGYT

V gene: TRBV7-2
J gene: TRBJ1-2
CDR3 protein: ASSLALARGYT

V gene: TRBV29-1
J gene: TRBJ1-1
CDR3 protein: SVVYTEAF

V gene: TRBV5-6
J gene: TRBJ2-7
CDR3 protein: ASRGDGGVNEQY

V gene: TRBV7-2
J gene: TRBJ2-2
CDR3 protein: ASSIDRVNTGELL

V gene: TRBV29-1
J gene: TRBJ2-5
CDR3 protein: SAPLSVGVQETQY

V gene: TRBV7-3
J gene: TRBJ1-1
CDR3 protein: ASSTDINTEAF

V gene: TRBV15
J gene: TRBJ1-1
CDR3 protein: ATSRGGAGANTEAF

V gene: TRBV5-4
J gene: TRBJ1-2
CDR3 protein: ASSRRDGVGYT

V gene: TRBV2
J gene: TRBJ1-1
CDR3 protein: ASSVLGEGSTEAF

V gene: TRBV29-1
J gene: TRBJ2-1
CDR3 protein: SVGTSGENEQF

V gene: TRBV11-3
J gene: TRBJ2-2
CDR3 protein: ASSLSGLQGTGELF

V gene: TRBV7-2
J gene: TRBJ1-1
CDR3 protein: ASSWWTGSEAF

V gene: TRBV27
J gene: TRBJ2-4
CDR3 protein: ASSDPWGATKNIQY

V gene: TRBV6-6
J gene: TRBJ1-2
CDR3 protein: ASSLPPGQGVRLRYGYT

V gene: TRBV29-1
J gene: TRBJ2-1
CDR3 protein: IVESYNEQF

V gene: TRBV7-8
J gene: TRBJ2-7
CDR3 protein: ASSPLRGATYEQY

V gene: TRBV7-2
J gene: TRBJ2-2
CDR3 protein: ASSLVAGGTGELF

V gene: TRBV9
J gene: TRBJ1-3
CDR3 protein: ASQRTGAGNTIY

V gene: TRBV5-6
J gene: TRBJ1-4
CDR3 protein: ASRAPTNEKLF

V gene: TRBV28
J gene: TRBJ1-6
CDR3 protein: ASSFRDNSPLH

V gene: TRBV4-3
J gene: TRBJ1-1
CDR3 protein: ASSQDRVGGENTEAF

V gene: TRBV29-1
J gene: TRBJ1-2
CDR3 protein: SVEQGEIYT

V gene: TRBV15
J gene: TRBJ2-7
CDR3 protein: ATSTAPHEQY

V gene: TRBV2
J gene: TRBJ2-2
CDR3 protein: ASKLWGNTGELF

V gene: TRBV18
J gene: TRBJ1-1
CDR3 protein: ANSPRQGAGTEAF